This T cell receptor (beta chain) appears in the sequencing data of a study of blood T cells in healthy people across ages. Study observations and caveats: Naive and antigen-experienced cells were not separated, limiting conclusive comparison.

The sample holds a few counts of this clonotype. Its specificity is not known. The CDR3 length is 14 residues. Germline V gene sequence: CDR1 SEHNR, CDR2 FQNEAQ (reference sequence). Trimming removed 5 bases at V and 3 bases at J, with 14 bases between. The use of a sample-barcoded 5' primer and a J-beta primer mix characterized a second PCR of roughly 6 to 11 cycles. Each cDNA molecule was tagged by a template-switch adaptor with 12 random nucleotides. TCRdb re-called the 5' RACE reads through MiXCR, storing one row per CDR3 protein. The table shows 1.5 million to 2 million distinct CDR3 sequences, with just under 50% occurring only once.

The sequence was collected from a woman aged 40 to 50 in good health. The gene calls are TRBV7-9 and TRBJ2-7, with D possibly being TRBD1 or TRBD2 (5 bases each). Specimen: blood. CDR3: CASSPSRGFYEQYF. The CDR3 coding sequence is TGTGCCAGCAGCCCCTCGAGGGGCTTCTACGAGCAGTACTTC. Full variable domain (remainder filled in from reference TRBV7-9 and TRBJ2-7): DTGVSQNPRHKITKRGQNVTFRCDPISEHNRLYWYRQTLGQGPEFLTYFQNEAQLEKSRLLSDRFSAERPKGSFSTLEIQRTEQGDSAMYLCASSPSRGFYEQYFGPGTRLTVT.